These 31 T cell receptor beta chains came from one sample sequenced in a study of T cells in Graves' hyperthyroidism and ophthalmopathy. Amplification of TCR beta CDR3 regions used RNA as the template. In the first-round RT-PCR of the TCR CDR3, the HTBI primer set was used. TCRdb re-called the multiplex PCR reads through MiXCR, storing one row per CDR3 protein. The top ten hold just over 55% of the sample, which has 310,000 or so distinct CDR3 sequences, 17% seen once. Source material: blood. These receptors all stem from a woman in her sixties or seventies with Graves' ophthalmopathy.

CDR3 nucleotides: TGTGCCAGCAGCCCCGACCCTAGCGGGAGGATTTACGAGCAGTACTTC. Its translation is CASSPDPSGRIYEQYF. The J gene is TRBJ2-7, the V gene TRBV5-5; 11 positions agree with TRBD2. This CDR3 is built from 16 residues. Germline CDR1 and CDR2: SGHKS and YYEKEE (reference sequence). With V trimmed by 4 bases and J by 4 bases, 10 bases remained unmatched.

This clonotype was seen ten or more times. The V and J genes are TRBV6-2 or TRBV6-3 and TRBJ2-1; possible D gene TRBD1, 6 bases. V lost 7 bases and J lost 0, with 28 bases in between. The CDR3 is 20 residues long. Germline values: CDR1 MNHEY, CDR2 SVGEGT. CDR3 coding DNA: TGTGCCAGCACCTTACAGGGTAGCGTAGGGGGATTAAGCTCCTACAATGAGCAGTTCTTC. The encoded protein is CASTLQGSVGGLSSYNEQFF.

This clonotype was picked up many times. V usage is TRBV20-1 and J usage is TRBJ2-2; no clear D gene. Trimming took off 6 bases at V and 6 bases at J, with 17 bases between the two ends. The CDR3 consists of 14 residues. Germline CDR1 and CDR2: DFQATT and SNEGSKA (reference sequence). Here the CDR3 DNA reads TGCAGTGCAAATACCGGGCCATGGCCCGGGGAGCTGTTTTTT. Translating it yields CSANTGPWPGELFF.

This clonotype was observed at least ten times. This chain joins TRBV6-6 and TRBJ1-2; D unresolved. The V end lost 0 bases, the J end lost 6 bases, and 11 bases lay between the germline ends. This CDR3 spans 14 amino acids. In germline, CDR1 is MNHNY, CDR2 SVGAGI (reference sequence). CDR3 protein: CASSYSSWSDGYTF. In nucleotides, the CDR3 is TGTGCCAGCAGTTACTCGAGCTGGTCGGATGGCTACACCTTC.

This chain connects TRBV29-1 to TRBJ2-2, with D possibly matching TRBD2 (6 bases). The CDR3 is 15 amino acids. The germline V gene has CDR1 SQVTM and CDR2 ANQGSEA. V shed 0 bases and J shed 4 bases, with 12 bases lying between them. Written as DNA, the CDR3 is TGCAGCGTTGAAGACCCTAGCGACTTCACCGGGGAGCTGTTTTTT. Protein sequence: CSVEDPSDFTGELFF.

Ten or more counts support this clonotype. The chain has TRBV5-5 and TRBJ2-7; the D gene is possibly TRBD1 (5 bases). V was trimmed by 6 bases and J by 2 bases, leaving 15 bases between them. Per the germline V gene, CDR1 is SGHKS and CDR2 is YYEKEE (reference sequence). CDR3 length: 14 amino acids. The CDR3 reads CASTNAGQTYEQYF. The CDR3, as DNA: TGTGCCAGCACCAACGCAGGGCAGACCTACGAGCAGTACTTC.

This clonotype was counted many times. CDR3 region: CASSLDVINEKLFF. Written as DNA, the CDR3 is TGTGCCAGCAGCTTAGACGTAATTAATGAAAAACTGTTTTTT. J is TRBJ1-4 and V is TRBV11-2; D not certain. The germline V and J ends were trimmed by 0 bases and 4 bases, with 6 bases remaining between them. The CDR3 sequence is 14 residues long. The germline gives CDR1 SGHAT, CDR2 FQNNGV.

This clonotype turned up a few times. The chain couples TRBV6-2 or TRBV6-3 to TRBJ1-6, with 9 bases identical to TRBD1. Per germline, CDR1 MNHEY and CDR2 SVGEGT. V was pared by 6 bases and J by 9 bases, with 3 bases of the junction left unmatched. This CDR3 comprises 13 residues. As DNA, the CDR3 is TGTGCCAGCAGGACAGGGGGAATTTCACCCCTCCACTTT. Translated: CASRTGGISPLHF.

This clonotype was counted only a few times. This CDR3 reads CSASSTDTDTQYF. Written as DNA, the CDR3 is TGCAGTGCTAGTTCGACGGACACAGATACGCAGTATTTT. This chain links TRBV20-1 with TRBJ2-3; D not resolved. Trimming shortened V by 3 bases and J by 2 bases, and 9 bases separated the two germline ends. Germline-derived CDR1 and CDR2 are DFQATT and SNEGSKA (reference sequence). There are 13 residues in the CDR3.

V and J are TRBV25-1 and TRBJ2-6, with D possibly being TRBD1 (6 bases). This CDR3 comprises 17 residues. Trimming left V 5 bases short and J 0 bases short, with 14 bases between. Germline CDR1 MGHDK, CDR2 SYGVNS. In DNA form, the CDR3 reads TGTGCCAGCAGTCAGGACAGTAGTTCCTCTGGGGCCAACGTCCTGACTTTC. This codes for CASSQDSSSSGANVLTF.

This clonotype was observed a handful of times. The chain couples TRBV6-1 to TRBJ1-1; a possible D gene is TRBD1 (5 bases). V was cut by 5 bases and J by 1 base, with 11 bases left in between. Germline V gives CDR1 MNHNS, CDR2 SASEGT. This CDR3 is 14 amino acids long. The CDR3 nucleotides read TGTGCCAGCAGTTCCCGGGACTGGAACACTGAAGCTTTCTTT. It yields the protein CASSSRDWNTEAFF.

In this sample, this clonotype turned up a few times. The chain recombines TRBV5-1 with TRBJ2-2, with 8 bases fitting TRBD1. Germline values: CDR1 SGHRS, CDR2 YFSETQ. The CDR3 loop spans 19 amino acids. V trimming: 3 bases; J trimming: 3 bases; junction bases outside the gene matches: 16. The chain's CDR3 is CASSWEWQGAQVDTGELFF. CDR3 DNA: TGCGCCAGCAGCTGGGAGTGGCAGGGGGCGCAGGTGGACACCGGGGAGCTGTTTTTT.

The chain employs TRBV19 and TRBJ1-2, with D perhaps TRBD1 (5 bases). Germline V gene lookup returns CDR1 LNHDA and CDR2 SQIVND (reference sequence). This CDR3 is built from 15 residues. V was clipped by 6 bases and J by 3 bases, with 17 bases between them. As DNA, the CDR3 is TGTGCCAGTAGAATAAAAGATGGGGGAGACTATGGCTACACCTTC. Its protein product is CASRIKDGGDYGYTF.

The rearrangement joins TRBV5-1 to TRBJ2-1; 7 bases align to TRBD2. The germline V gene has CDR1 SGHRS and CDR2 YFSETQ. CDR3 size: 16 residues. V shed 0 bases and J 2 bases; nucleotides not matched to a gene: 5. For the CDR3, the DNA is TGCGCCAGCAGCTTGGCCCTGGGAGGGCCCTACAATGAGCAGTTCTTC. This translates into CASSLALGGPYNEQFF.

The chain employs TRBV9 and TRBJ2-1, with 8 bases matching TRBD2. Germline assignment: CDR1 SGDLS and CDR2 YYNGEE. The CDR3 covers 17 residues. V was pared by 4 bases and J by 9 bases, with 18 bases of the junction left unmatched. The CDR3 is CASSPRSGAAGAGEQFF. In DNA, the CDR3 is TGTGCCAGCAGCCCCCGCTCGGGGGCAGCGGGAGCTGGTGAGCAGTTCTTC.

There are many counts of this clonotype. The chain links TRBV4-1 to TRBJ2-3; TRBD1 matches 8 bases. After removal of 5 bases from V and 2 bases from J, the junction contained 9 bases not matched to a gene. Germline V lookup: CDR1 MGHRA, CDR2 YSYEKL. This CDR3 comprises 16 residues. For the CDR3, the DNA is TGCGCCAGCAGCGCATTAGACAGGGGCTTCACAGATACGCAGTATTTT. Its protein product is CASSALDRGFTDTQYF.

This clonotype turned up a few times. This may be a read error, as it is one base from a much larger clone. The V call is TRBV27, the J call TRBJ1-1; no reliable D call. V lost 5 bases to trimming and J lost 7 bases, with 20 bases between them. From germline, CDR1 is MNHEY and CDR2 SMNVEV (reference sequence). The CDR3 loop spans 15 amino acids. CDR3 sequence: CASSLHYSDGYEAFF. Written as DNA, the CDR3 is TGTGCCAGCAGTCTACACTATTCGGACGGCTATGAAGCTTTCTTT.

To note about this clonotype: This may be a read error: a much more frequent sequence differs by one nucleotide. The chain is built from TRBV28 and TRBJ2-7; D not resolved. The CDR3 extends over 13 amino acids. V gave up 5 bases and J gave up 3 bases, with 11 bases separating them. Germline V gene data show CDR1 as MDHEN and CDR2 as SYDVKM. CDR3 residues: CASSDTEGYEQYF. DNA of the CDR3: TGTGCCAGCAGTGATACAGAAGGCTACGAGCAGTACTTC.

Notes on this clonotype: A read error may be the cause here, since a much bigger clone is one base away. J is TRBJ2-7 and V is TRBV29-1, with no clear D. The end of the DNA aligns better with TRBJ2-1, so the J call may be wrong. The CDR3 has 12 residues. Per the germline V gene, CDR1 is SQVTM and CDR2 is ANQGSEA. CDR3 DNA sequence: TGCAGCGTTGCCGTCAGAAACTACGAGCAGTTCTTC. Protein: CSVAVRNYEQFF.

This chain connects TRBV4-2 to TRBJ2-2; D might be TRBD2 (6 bases). Germline V gene sequence: CDR1 LGHNA, CDR2 YNFKEQ. V lost 1 base and J 7 bases, leaving 16 bases between the germline ends. The CDR3 extends over 16 amino acids. CDR3 bases: TGTGCCAGCAGCCAAGTCTGGGGGAGGTCAGGCGGGGAGCTGTTTTTT. Translation gives CASSQVWGRSGGELFF.

The rearrangement links TRBV9 to TRBJ2-1; 8 nucleotides match TRBD2. The CDR3 length is 14 residues. Germline lookup yields CDR1 SGDLS and CDR2 YYNGEE. The V and J ends lost 3 bases and 10 bases, in that order; junction bases with no gene match: 9. DNA for the CDR3: TGTGCCAGCAGCGGTGGGACTAGAGACAGGGAGCAGTTCTTC. Translation: CASSGGTRDREQFF.

This clonotype was seen a handful of times. This sequence joins TRBV9 and TRBJ2-1; TRBD2 agrees at 8 bases. This CDR3 has 14 amino acids. Unmatched junction bases numbered 4, after V lost 4 bases and J lost 4 bases. Germline assignment: CDR1 SGDLS and CDR2 YYNGEE. The CDR3 sequence is CASSLTSGYNEQFF. CDR3 nucleotide sequence: TGTGCCAGCAGCCTAACTAGCGGATACAATGAGCAGTTCTTC.

The chain recombines TRBV7-2 with TRBJ2-5; D is unresolved. The CDR3 runs to 9 residues. Trimming took 8 bases from V and 5 from J, leaving 3 bases between them. Germline-derived CDR1 and CDR2 are SGHTA and FQGNSA. The DNA for the CDR3 is TGTGCCAGCGGGGAGACCCAGTACTTC. Its translation: CASGETQYF.

The table lists this clonotype with a few counts. This chain joins TRBV7-2 and TRBJ1-1; the D is unclear. V shed 5 bases and J shed 1 base, with 17 bases lying between them. The CDR3 consists of 16 residues. Per germline, CDR1 SGHTA and CDR2 FQGNSA. The CDR3 DNA is TGTGCCAGCAGCCCCCCCCGCGCGGTCGGGAACACTGAAGCTTTCTTT. Amino acids: CASSPPRAVGNTEAFF. Combining the CDR3 with reference TRBV7-2 and TRBJ1-1 gives the whole variable domain GAGVSQSPSNKVTEKGKDVELRCDPISGHTALYWYRQSLGQGLEFLIYFQGNSAPDKSGLPSDRFSAERTGGSVSTLTIQRTQQEDSAVYLCASSPPRAVGNTEAFFGQGTRLTVV.

The table lists this clonotype with many counts. V gene TRBV7-3 combines with J gene TRBJ2-1; no definite D call. In germline, CDR1 is SGHTA, CDR2 FQGTGA. The CDR3 is 15 amino acids. V lost 5 bases and J 7 bases, leaving 18 bases between the germline ends. CDR3 loop: CASSPPNIDRNEQFF. The DNA for the CDR3 is TGTGCCAGCAGCCCCCCTAACATCGACCGTAATGAGCAGTTCTTC.

This clonotype occurred many times. J is TRBJ2-4 and V is TRBV20-1; D might be TRBD1 (5 bases). Trimming took 0 bases from V and 8 from J, leaving 8 bases between them. The germline V gene has CDR1 DFQATT and CDR2 SNEGSKA (reference sequence). The CDR3 is 12 residues long. The CDR3 loop reads CSARDRVDIQYF. CDR3 bases: TGCAGTGCTAGAGACAGGGTTGACATTCAGTACTTC.

The chain carries TRBV9 and TRBJ2-5; 8 nucleotides align to TRBD2. The CDR3 is 14 amino acids. V shed 3 bases, J shed 0 bases, and the junction held 1 base outside the gene matches. The germline CDR1 and CDR2 sequences are SGDLS and YYNGEE. CDR3 sequence: CASSERGYQETQYF. DNA for the CDR3: TGTGCCAGCAGCGAGCGGGGGTACCAAGAGACCCAGTACTTC. The full variable domain, rest sourced from reference TRBV9 and TRBJ2-5, is DSGVTQTPKHLITATGQRVTLRCSPRSGDLSVYWYQQSLDQGLQFLIQYYNGEERAKGNILERFSAQQFPDLHSELNLSSLELGDSALYFCASSERGYQETQYFGPGTRLLVL.

This clonotype came up a few times. The chain links TRBV10-3 to TRBJ1-2, with D uncertain. This CDR3 comprises 14 residues. CDR1 is ENHRY and CDR2 is SYGVKD in the germline V gene. V was cut by 8 bases and J by 6 bases, with 19 bases left in between. The CDR3 is CAISSTGTEDGYTF. CDR3 nucleotide sequence: TGTGCCATCTCTTCGACTGGTACGGAGGATGGCTACACCTTC.

The chain combines TRBV20-1 with TRBJ2-7, with 15 bases matching TRBD2. The CDR3 covers 14 residues. The J segment lost 4 bases and the V segment lost 6 bases, leaving 4 bases of the junction unmatched. CDR1 and CDR2 from the germline V gene are DFQATT and SNEGSKA (reference sequence). DNA for the CDR3: TGCAGTGCATCGGGACTAGCGGGAGGATACGAGCAGTACTTC. Translated, it gives CSASGLAGGYEQYF.

This clonotype was seen many times. This sequence joins TRBV5-1 and TRBJ2-7; 7 nucleotides align to TRBD1. CDR3 length equals 14 residues. Germline CDR1 reads SGHRS; CDR2 reads YFSETQ. V dropped 4 bases and J dropped 2; count of bases not matched to a gene: 6. As DNA, the CDR3 is TGCGCCAGCAGCACCCCGGGACAGACCTACGAGCAGTACTTC. Translating it yields CASSTPGQTYEQYF.

Ten or more counts support this clonotype. V and J are TRBV7-2 and TRBJ1-1; D gene uncertain. The length of the CDR3 is 14 residues. CDR1 is SGHTA and CDR2 is FQGNSA in the germline V gene. The V end was cut by 1 base, the J end by 4 bases, with 10 bases between. CDR3 sequence: CASSLVSLGTEAFF. The CDR3 DNA sequence: TGTGCCAGCAGCTTAGTGTCCCTGGGCACTGAAGCTTTCTTT.